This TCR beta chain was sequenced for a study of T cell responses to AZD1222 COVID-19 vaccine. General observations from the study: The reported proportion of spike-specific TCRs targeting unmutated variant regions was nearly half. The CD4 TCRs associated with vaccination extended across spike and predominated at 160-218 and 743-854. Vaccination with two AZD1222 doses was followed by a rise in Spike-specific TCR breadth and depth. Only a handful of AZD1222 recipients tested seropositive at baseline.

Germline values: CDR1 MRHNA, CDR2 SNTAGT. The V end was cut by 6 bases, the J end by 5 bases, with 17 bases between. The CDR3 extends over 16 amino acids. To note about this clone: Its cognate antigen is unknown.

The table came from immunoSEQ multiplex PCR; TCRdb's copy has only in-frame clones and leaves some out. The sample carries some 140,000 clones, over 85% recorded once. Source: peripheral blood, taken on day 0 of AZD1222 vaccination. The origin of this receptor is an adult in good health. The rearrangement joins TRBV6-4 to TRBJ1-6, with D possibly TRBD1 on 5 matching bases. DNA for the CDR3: TGTGCCAGCAGCGAAGAGGGGAACCGTCATAATTCACCCCTCCACTTT. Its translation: CASSEEGNRHNSPLHF.